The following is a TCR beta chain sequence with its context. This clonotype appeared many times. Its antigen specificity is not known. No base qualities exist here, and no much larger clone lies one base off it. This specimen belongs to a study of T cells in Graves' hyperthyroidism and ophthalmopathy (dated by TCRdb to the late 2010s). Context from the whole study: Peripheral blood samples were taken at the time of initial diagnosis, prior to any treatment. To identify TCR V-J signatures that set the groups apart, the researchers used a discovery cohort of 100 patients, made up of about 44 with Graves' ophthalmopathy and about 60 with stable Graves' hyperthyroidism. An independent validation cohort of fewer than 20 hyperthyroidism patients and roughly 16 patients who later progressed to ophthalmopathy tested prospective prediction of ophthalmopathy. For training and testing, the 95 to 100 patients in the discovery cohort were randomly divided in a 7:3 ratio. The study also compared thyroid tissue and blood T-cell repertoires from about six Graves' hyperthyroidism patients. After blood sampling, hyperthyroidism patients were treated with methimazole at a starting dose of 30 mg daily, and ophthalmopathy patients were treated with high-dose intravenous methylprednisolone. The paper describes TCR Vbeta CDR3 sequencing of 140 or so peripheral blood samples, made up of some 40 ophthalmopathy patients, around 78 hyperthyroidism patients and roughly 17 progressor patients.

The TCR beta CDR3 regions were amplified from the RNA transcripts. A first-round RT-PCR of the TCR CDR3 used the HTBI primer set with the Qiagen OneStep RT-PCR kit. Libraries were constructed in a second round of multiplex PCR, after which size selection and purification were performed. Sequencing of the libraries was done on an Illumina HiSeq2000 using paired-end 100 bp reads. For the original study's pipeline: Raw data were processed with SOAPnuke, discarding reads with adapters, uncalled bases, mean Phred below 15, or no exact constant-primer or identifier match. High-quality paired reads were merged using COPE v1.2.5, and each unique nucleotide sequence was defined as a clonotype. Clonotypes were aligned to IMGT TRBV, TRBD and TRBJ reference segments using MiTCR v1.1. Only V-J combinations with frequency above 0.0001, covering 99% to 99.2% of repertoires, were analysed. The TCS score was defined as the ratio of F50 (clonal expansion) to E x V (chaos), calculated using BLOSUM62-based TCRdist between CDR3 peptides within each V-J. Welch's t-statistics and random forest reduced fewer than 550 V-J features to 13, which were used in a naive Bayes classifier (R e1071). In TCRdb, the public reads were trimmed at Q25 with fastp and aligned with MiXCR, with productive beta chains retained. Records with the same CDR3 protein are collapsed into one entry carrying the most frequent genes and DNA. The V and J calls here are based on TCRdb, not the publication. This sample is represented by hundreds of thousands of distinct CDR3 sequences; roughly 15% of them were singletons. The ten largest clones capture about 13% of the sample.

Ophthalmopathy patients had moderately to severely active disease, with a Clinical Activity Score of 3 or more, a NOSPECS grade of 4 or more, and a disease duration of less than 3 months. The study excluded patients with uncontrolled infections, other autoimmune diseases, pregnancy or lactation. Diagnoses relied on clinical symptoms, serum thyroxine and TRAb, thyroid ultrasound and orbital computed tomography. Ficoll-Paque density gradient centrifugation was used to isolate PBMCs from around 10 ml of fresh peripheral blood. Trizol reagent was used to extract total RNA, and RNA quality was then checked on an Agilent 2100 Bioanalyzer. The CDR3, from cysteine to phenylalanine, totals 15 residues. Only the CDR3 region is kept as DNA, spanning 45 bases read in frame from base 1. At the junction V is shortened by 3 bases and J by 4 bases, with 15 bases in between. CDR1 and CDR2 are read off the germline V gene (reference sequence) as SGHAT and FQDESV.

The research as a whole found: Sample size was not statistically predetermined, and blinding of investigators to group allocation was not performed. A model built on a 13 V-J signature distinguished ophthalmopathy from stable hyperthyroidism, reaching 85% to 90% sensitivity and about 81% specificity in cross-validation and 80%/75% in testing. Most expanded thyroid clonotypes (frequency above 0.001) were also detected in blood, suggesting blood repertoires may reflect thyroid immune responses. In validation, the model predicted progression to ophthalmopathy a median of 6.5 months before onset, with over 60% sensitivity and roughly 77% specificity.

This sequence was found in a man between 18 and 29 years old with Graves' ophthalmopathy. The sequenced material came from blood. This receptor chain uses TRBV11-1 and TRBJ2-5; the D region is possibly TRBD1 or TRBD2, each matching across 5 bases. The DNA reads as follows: TGTGCCAGCAGCTTTGACGGGACGTATTTAGAGACCCAGTACTTC. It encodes CASSFDGTYLETQYF.